These 15 T cell receptor beta chains share one sample of origin, sequenced in a study of cytomegalovirus exposure and HLA in healthy donors. PCR primers comprised 60 Vbeta and 13 Jbeta primers. Assay: immunoSEQ multiplex PCR; the TCRdb copy retains only in-frame clones and omits some. The sample lists 200,000 to 250,000 clones, 80% to 90% seen once, with around 1% in the top ten. Sequencing input: PBMCs. The receptors stem from a young woman in good health and CMV-seronegative.

The genes are TRBV5-1 and TRBJ1-4; the D gene is possibly TRBD1 (5 bases). Germline loops: CDR1 SGHRS, CDR2 YFSETQ. There are 12 residues in the CDR3. V shed 1 base and J shed 7 bases, with 5 bases lying between them. CDR3 loop: CASSLQGEKLFF. The CDR3 nucleotides read TGCGCCAGCAGCTTGCAGGGTGAAAAACTGTTTTTT.

The rearrangement joins TRBV5-6 to TRBJ2-1; TRBD2 matches at 8 bases. V lost 4 bases and J lost 6; bases outside the gene matches: 9. Germline CDR1 is SGHDT and CDR2 is YYEEEE. This CDR3 contains 15 residues. CDR3 nucleotide sequence: TGTGCCAGCAGCCGCCCGGCAGCGGGGGTCAATGAGCAGTTCTTC. Translated: CASSRPAAGVNEQFF.

The chain is built from TRBV29-1 and TRBJ2-7; the match to TRBD2 covers 11 bases. The junction had 9 bases not matched to a gene; V was cut back by 4 bases and J by 4 bases. Germline loops: CDR1 SQVTM, CDR2 ANQGSEA. The CDR3 totals 15 residues. CDR3 bases: TGCAGCGTTGCTCGCCGACTAGCGGGATTTTACGAGCAGTACTTC. Translation gives CSVARRLAGFYEQYF.

The rearrangement links TRBV4-1 to TRBJ2-5; TRBD2 is a possible D gene (6 bases). The J call may be wrong; the DNA end is better matched by TRBJ2-7. The germline gives CDR1 MGHRA, CDR2 YSYEKL. The CDR3 contains 18 residues. Here the CDR3 reads CASSQEGFTSRPLYEQYF. The CDR3 DNA is TGCGCCAGCAGCCAAGAAGGGTTTACTAGCAGGCCCCTATACGAGCAGTACTTC.

The chain is built from TRBV2 and TRBJ1-2, with a possible D match to TRBD1 (5 bases). This CDR3 has 16 residues. The germline V gene encodes CDR1 SNHLY and CDR2 FYNNEI. The germline V and J ends were trimmed by 1 base and 10 bases, with 22 bases remaining between them. CDR3 in amino acids: CASSEEVGVRGDFYTF. The CDR3 region has the DNA TGTGCCAGCAGTGAAGAGGTCGGGGTTCGGGGGGACTTCTACACCTTC.

The rearrangement joins TRBV7-9 to TRBJ2-5; D perhaps matches TRBD1 (7 bases). Germline loops: CDR1 SEHNR, CDR2 FQNEAQ (reference sequence). V was shortened by 1 base and J by 2 bases, with 14 bases between the two germline ends. The CDR3 totals 16 residues. CDR3 residues: CASSLVGGQLQETQYF. CDR3 nucleotides: TGTGCCAGCAGCTTAGTGGGGGGACAGCTTCAAGAGACCCAGTACTTC.

The chain combines TRBV6-1 with TRBJ2-3; weak D call: TRBD1 (7 bases). Trimming cost V 4 bases and J 13 bases, with 15 bases left between them. CDR1 MNHNS and CDR2 SASEGT come from the germline V gene. The CDR3 consists of 12 residues. CDR3 region: CASSAGDREEYF. DNA for the CDR3: TGTGCCAGCAGTGCGGGAGACAGGGAGGAGTATTTT.

The gene calls are TRBV29-1 and TRBJ2-7; 8 positions match TRBD1. Germline CDR1 SQVTM, CDR2 ANQGSEA. The CDR3 runs 12 residues. V shed 7 bases, J shed 2 bases, and the junction held 4 bases outside the gene matches. The chain's CDR3 is CSARDRPYEQYF. CDR3 DNA sequence: TGCAGCGCCCGGGACAGGCCCTACGAGCAGTACTTC.

J is TRBJ2-2 and V is TRBV6-5; TRBD1 agrees at 7 bases. There are 15 residues in the CDR3. Germline values: CDR1 MNHEY, CDR2 SVGAGI. V was pared by 2 bases and J by 6 bases, with 6 bases of the junction left unmatched. The CDR3: CASSYRQGVSGELFF. The CDR3 nucleotides are TGTGCCAGCAGTTACCGGCAGGGGGTCTCCGGGGAGCTGTTTTTT.

The chain uses TRBV5-1 and TRBJ2-5, with D uncertain. Germline CDR1 SGHRS, CDR2 YFSETQ. The CDR3 totals 14 residues. V lost 4 bases and J 0 bases, leaving 10 bases between the germline ends. CDR3 DNA: TGCGCCAGCAGCCTAGAATCGAACCAAGAGACCCAGTACTTC. The encoded protein is CASSLESNQETQYF.

The CDR3 loop is CASSTGTGGEAGELFF. Written as DNA, the CDR3 is TGTGCCAGCAGCACAGGGACAGGGGGCGAAGCCGGGGAGCTGTTTTTT. This chain connects TRBV21-1 to TRBJ2-2; TRBD1 reflects the table's D call only, with no check against the DNA. TRBV21-1 is recorded as a pseudogene. The CDR3 extends over 16 amino acids.

The chain combines TRBV27 with TRBJ2-1, with 7 nucleotides matching TRBD1. J gave up 2 bases and V 5 bases, and 12 bases lay outside the gene matches. Germline V CDR1 and CDR2: MNHEY, SMNVEV (reference sequence). There are 17 residues in the CDR3. DNA of the CDR3: TGTGCCAGCAGTCCTCCGGGACAGCATGTGCCCTACAATGAGCAGTTCTTC. It codes for CASSPPGQHVPYNEQFF.

The gene calls are TRBV18 and TRBJ1-1, with D possibly TRBD1 on 6 matching bases. With 8 bases removed from V and 9 bases from J, the gap between germline ends came to 16 bases. The germline CDR1 and CDR2 sequences are KGHSH and LQKENI. The CDR3 covers 12 residues. DNA of the CDR3: TGTGCCAGCACAGACAGGTTTATGAAAGCTTTCTTT. Its protein product is CASTDRFMKAFF.

This chain links TRBV27 with TRBJ1-1; 9 bases agree with TRBD1. Germline CDR1 and CDR2: MNHEY and SMNVEV (reference sequence). V gave up 5 bases and J gave up 12 bases; unmatched junction bases: 13. This CDR3 has 14 amino acids. CDR3 in amino acids: CASSTTTGGAWPFF. The CDR3 DNA sequence: TGTGCCAGCAGTACGACTACAGGGGGCGCGTGGCCTTTCTTT.

The chain carries TRBV5-6 and TRBJ1-2; 7 positions match TRBD1. Germline CDR1 reads SGHDT; CDR2 reads YYEEEE. The CDR3 loop spans 14 amino acids. The V segment lost 7 bases and the J segment 4 bases; nucleotides outside the gene matches: 10. The CDR3 coding sequence is TGTGCCAGCGGACAGGTCAATTTCGGCTATGGCTACACCTTC. It specifies CASGQVNFGYGYTF.